Listed here is a single TCR beta chain. The CDR3 contains 14 residues. Germline lookup yields CDR1 MNHEY and CDR2 SMNVEV (reference sequence). Trimming cost V 6 bases and J 1 base; bases outside gene matches: 4. The record originates from a study of blood T cell repertoires in COVID-19. Sequencing used immunoSEQ multiplex PCR; TCRdb keeps in-frame clones, though not all of them. The data hold approximately 68,000 clones, with roughly nine tenths observed a single time. Specimen: peripheral blood. V usage is TRBV27 and J usage is TRBJ2-7; TRBD1 matches at 9 bases. The clonotype was recovered from a woman in her sixties with acute or convalescent COVID-19. CDR3: CASSAGTGSYEQYF. CDR3 in DNA: TGTGCCAGCAGCGCCGGGACAGGGTCCTACGAGCAGTACTTC.